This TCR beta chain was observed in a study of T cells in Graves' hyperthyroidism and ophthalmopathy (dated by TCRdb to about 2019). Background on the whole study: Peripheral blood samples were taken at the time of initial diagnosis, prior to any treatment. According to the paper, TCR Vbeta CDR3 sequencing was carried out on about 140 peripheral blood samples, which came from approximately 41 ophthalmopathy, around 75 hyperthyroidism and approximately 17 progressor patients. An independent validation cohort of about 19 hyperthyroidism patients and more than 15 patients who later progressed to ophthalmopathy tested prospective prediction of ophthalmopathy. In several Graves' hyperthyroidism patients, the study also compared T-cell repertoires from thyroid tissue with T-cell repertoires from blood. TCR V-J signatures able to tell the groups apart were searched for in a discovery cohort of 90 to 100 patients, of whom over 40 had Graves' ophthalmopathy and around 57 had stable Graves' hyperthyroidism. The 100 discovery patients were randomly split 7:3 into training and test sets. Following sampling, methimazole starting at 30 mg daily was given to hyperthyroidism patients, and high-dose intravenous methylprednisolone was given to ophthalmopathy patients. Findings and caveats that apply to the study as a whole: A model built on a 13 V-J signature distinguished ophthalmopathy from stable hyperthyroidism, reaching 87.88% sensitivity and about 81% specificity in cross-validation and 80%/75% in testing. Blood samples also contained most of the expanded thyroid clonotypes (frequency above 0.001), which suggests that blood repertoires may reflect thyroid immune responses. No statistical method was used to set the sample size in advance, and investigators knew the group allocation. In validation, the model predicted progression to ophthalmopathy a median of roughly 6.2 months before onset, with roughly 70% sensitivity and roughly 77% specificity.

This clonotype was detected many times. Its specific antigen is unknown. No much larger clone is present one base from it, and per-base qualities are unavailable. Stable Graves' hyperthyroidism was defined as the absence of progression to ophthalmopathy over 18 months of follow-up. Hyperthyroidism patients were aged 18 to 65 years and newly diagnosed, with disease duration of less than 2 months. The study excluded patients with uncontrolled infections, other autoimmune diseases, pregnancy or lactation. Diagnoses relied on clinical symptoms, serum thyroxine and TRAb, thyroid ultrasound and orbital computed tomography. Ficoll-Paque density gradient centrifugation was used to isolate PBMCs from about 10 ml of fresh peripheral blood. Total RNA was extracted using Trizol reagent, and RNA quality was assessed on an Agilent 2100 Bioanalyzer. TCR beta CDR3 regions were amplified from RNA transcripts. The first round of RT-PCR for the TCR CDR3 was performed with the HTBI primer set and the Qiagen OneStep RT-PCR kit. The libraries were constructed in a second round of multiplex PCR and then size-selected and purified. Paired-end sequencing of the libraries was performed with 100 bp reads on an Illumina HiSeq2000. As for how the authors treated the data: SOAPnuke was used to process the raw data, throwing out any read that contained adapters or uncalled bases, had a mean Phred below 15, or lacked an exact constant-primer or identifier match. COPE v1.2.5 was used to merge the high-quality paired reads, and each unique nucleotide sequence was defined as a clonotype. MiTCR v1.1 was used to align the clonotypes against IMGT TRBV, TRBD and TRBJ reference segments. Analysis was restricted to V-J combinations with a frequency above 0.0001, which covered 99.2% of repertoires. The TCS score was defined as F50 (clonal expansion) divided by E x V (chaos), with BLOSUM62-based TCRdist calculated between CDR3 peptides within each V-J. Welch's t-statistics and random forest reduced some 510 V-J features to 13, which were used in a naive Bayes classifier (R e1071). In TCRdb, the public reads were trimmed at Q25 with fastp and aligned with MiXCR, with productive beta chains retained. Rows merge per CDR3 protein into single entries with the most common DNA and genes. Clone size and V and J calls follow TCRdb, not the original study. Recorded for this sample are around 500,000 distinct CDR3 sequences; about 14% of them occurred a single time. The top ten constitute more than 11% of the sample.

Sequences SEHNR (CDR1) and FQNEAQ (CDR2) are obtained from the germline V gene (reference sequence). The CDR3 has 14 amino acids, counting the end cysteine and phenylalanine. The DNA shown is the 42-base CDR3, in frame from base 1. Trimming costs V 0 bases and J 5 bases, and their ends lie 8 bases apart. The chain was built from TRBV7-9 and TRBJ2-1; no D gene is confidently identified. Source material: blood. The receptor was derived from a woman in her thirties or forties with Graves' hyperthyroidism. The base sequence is TGTGCCAGCAGCTTAGCAGCAGGCCACAATGAGCAGTTCTTC. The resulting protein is CASSLAAGHNEQFF. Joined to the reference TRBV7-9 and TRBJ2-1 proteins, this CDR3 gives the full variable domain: DTGVSQNPRHKITKRGQNVTFRCDPISEHNRLYWYRQTLGQGPEFLTYFQNEAQLEKSRLLSDRFSAERPKGSFSTLEIQRTEQGDSAMYLCASSLAAGHNEQFFGPGTRLTVL.